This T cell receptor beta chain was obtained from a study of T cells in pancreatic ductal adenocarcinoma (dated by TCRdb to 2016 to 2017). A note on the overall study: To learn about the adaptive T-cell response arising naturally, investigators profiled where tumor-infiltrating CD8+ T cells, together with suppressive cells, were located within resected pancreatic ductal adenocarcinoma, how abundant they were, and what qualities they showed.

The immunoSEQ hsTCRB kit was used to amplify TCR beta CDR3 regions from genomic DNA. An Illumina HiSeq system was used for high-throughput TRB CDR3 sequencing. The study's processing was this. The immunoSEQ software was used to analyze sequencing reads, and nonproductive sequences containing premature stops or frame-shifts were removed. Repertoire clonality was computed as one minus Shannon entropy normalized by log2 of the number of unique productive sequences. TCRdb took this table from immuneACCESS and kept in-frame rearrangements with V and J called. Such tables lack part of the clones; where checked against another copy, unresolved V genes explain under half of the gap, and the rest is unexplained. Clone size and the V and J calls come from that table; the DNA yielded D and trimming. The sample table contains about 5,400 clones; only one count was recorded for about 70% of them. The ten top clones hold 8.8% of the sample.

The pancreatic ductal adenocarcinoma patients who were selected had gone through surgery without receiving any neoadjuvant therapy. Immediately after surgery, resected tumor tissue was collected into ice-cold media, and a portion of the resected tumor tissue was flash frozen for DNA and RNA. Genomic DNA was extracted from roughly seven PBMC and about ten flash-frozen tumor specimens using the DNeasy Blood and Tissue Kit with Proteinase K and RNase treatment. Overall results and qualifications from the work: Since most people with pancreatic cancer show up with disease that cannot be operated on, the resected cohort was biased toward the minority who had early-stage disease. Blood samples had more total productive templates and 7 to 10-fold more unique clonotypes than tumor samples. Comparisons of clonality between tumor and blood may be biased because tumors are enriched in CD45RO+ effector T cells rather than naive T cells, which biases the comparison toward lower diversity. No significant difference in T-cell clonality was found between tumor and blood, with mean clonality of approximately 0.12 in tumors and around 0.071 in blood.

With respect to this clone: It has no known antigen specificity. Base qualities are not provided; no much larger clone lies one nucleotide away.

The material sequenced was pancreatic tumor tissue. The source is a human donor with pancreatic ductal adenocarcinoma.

The DNA sequence is TGTGCCAGCAGCTACACACAGGAGCAGTTCTTC. This encodes CASSYTQEQFF. The rearrangement combines TRBV7-2 with TRBJ2-1, with the D gene too uncertain to name. Looking up the germline V gene yields CDR1 SGHTA and CDR2 FQGNSA. V is pared back by 4 bases and J by 10 bases, with 8 bases lying between the germline termini. There are 11 amino acids in the CDR3, from cysteine to phenylalanine inclusive. The kept DNA is CDR3 alone, 33 bases in frame from the first base.